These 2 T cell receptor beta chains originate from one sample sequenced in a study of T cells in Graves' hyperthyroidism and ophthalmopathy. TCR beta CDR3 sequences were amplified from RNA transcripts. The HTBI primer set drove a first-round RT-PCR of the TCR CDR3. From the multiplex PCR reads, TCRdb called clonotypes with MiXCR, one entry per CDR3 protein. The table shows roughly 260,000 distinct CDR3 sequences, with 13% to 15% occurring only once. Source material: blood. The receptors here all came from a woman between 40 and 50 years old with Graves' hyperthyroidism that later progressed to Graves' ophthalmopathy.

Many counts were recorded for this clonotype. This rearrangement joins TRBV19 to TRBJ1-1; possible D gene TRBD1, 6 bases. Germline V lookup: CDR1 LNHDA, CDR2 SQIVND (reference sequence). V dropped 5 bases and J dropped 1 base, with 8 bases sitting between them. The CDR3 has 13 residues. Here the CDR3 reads CASSGGTNTEAFF. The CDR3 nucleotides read TGTGCCAGTAGTGGGGGCACGAACACTGAAGCTTTCTTT.

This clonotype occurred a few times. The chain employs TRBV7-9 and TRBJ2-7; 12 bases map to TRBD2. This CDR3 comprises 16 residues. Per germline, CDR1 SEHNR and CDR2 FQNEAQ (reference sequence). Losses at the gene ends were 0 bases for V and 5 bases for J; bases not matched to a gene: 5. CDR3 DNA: TGTGCCAGCAGCTTAGCCTTCGGACTAGCGGGAAACGAGCAGTACTTC. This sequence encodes CASSLAFGLAGNEQYF.